This T cell receptor (beta chain) was observed in a study of blood T cell repertoires in COVID-19. Study in general: Researchers got acute and convalescent COVID-19 samples from the United States, Italy and Spain.

The protocol was immunoSEQ multiplex PCR, while the TCRdb copy is restricted to in-frame clones and leaves out a portion. The sample shows around 500,000 clones, 88% of them seen only once. Recruits, aged about 18 to 89 years, lived in 24 US areas. Recovered participants had two consecutive negative NP/OP PCR tests, healthcare professional clearance, or symptom resolution. The CDR3 length is 18 residues. Per germline, CDR1 MGHRA and CDR2 YSYEKL. Trimming left V 4 bases short and J 3 bases short, with 23 bases between. The chain employs TRBV4-1 and TRBJ2-3; D is possibly TRBD2 (5 bases). Sequenced material: PBMCs or T cells enriched from blood (not recorded which). This clonotype originated in a woman aged 60 to 75 who had recovered from COVID-19. DNA of the CDR3: TGCGCCAGCAGCCTCGTTGGACTGGCCCTTTTTCGTACAGATACGCAGTATTTT. This translates into CASSLVGLALFRTDTQYF.